The text below deals with one T cell receptor beta chain. The data were obtained in a study of Graves' ophthalmopathy and Graves' hyperthyroidism. RNA transcripts provided the template for amplifying TCR beta CDR3 regions. RT-PCR was first run with HTBI primers, then multiplex PCR in a second round. TCRdb called the multiplex PCR reads again in MiXCR, with one record for every CDR3 protein. The sample includes under 350,000 distinct CDR3 sequences, around a sixth seen only once; the top ten take 9% to 15%. V dropped 5 bases and J dropped 5; count of bases not matched to a gene: 10. The CDR3 loop spans 16 amino acids. The germline V gene has CDR1 MDHEN and CDR2 SYDVKM.

This clonotype was obtained from an adult man with Graves' ophthalmopathy. The J gene is TRBJ1-5, the V gene TRBV28; 9 positions match TRBD1. The material sequenced was peripheral blood. This chain's CDR3 is CASSGKPRTGDQPQHF. The CDR3 nucleotides read TGTGCCAGCAGTGGTAAGCCCAGGACAGGGGATCAGCCCCAGCATTTT.